This T cell receptor (beta chain) was sequenced during a study of vaccination effects on CD4 cells after COVID-19. The CDR3 is 13 amino acids. The germline CDR1 and CDR2 sequences are SGHTA and FQGTGA. Trimming stripped 2 bases from V and 7 bases from J, with 9 bases between. In the ViraFEST assay, antigen-specific CD4+ clonotypes were identified by expansion after peptide-pool stimulation. Scientists isolated CD4+ T cells after a roughly ten-day culture period ended. Absence of prior SARS-CoV-2 infection characterized the vaccine recipients, who showed negative nucleocapsid antibodies. This clone was observed a few times. Antigen unknown. Sequencing was performed with immunoSEQ multiplex PCR; in TCRdb, only in-frame clones are kept and a portion is missing. This table has 35,000 to 45,000 clones, roughly 79% appearing once.

The clonotype originates from a human donor who received a COVID-19 vaccine. V gene TRBV7-3 combines with J gene TRBJ2-1, with no clear D. The specimen comprised CD4+ T cells from PBMCs cultured with SARS-CoV-2 spike peptides, sampled before COVID-19 vaccination. The CDR3 DNA follows: TGTGCCAGCAGCTTATCCCGGTATAATGAGCAGTTCTTC. Its protein product is CASSLSRYNEQFF. Together with reference TRBV7-3 and TRBJ2-1, the CDR3 gives the full variable domain: GAGVSQTPSNKVTEKGKYVELRCDPISGHTALYWYRQSLGQGPEFLIYFQGTGAADDSGLPNDRFFAVRPEGSVSTLKIQRTERGDSAVYLCASSLSRYNEQFFGPGTRLTVL.